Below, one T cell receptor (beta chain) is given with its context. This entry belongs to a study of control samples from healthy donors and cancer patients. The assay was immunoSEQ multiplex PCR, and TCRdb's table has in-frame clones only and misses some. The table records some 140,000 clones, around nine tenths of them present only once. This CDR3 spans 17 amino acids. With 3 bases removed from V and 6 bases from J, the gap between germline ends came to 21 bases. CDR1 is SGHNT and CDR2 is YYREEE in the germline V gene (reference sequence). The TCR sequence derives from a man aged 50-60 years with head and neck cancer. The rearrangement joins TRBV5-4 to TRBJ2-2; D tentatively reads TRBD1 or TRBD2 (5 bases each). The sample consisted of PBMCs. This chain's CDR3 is CASSWGIGWERPGELFF. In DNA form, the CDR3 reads TGTGCCAGCAGCTGGGGGATCGGGTGGGAGCGGCCCGGGGAGCTGTTTTTT.